A selection of T cell receptor beta chains follows, all from one sample in a study of T cells in Graves' hyperthyroidism and ophthalmopathy. TCRdb itself ran the multiplex PCR reads through MiXCR, one entry per CDR3 protein. The sample includes under 700,000 distinct CDR3 sequences, under 60% of them seen just once. The sequenced sample consisted of peripheral blood or thyroid tissue (not recorded which). The receptors were sampled from a woman between 18 and 29 years old with Graves' hyperthyroidism. CDR3s include the opening cysteine and the closing phenylalanine or tryptophan. A D gene is named only where the DNA matches it firmly. Size tells how often a clone was seen (once, few, many) or the class of an expanded clone, and some rows leave it out.

len,abundance,v_gene,j_gene,d_gene,CDR3nt,CDR3aa
16,few,TRBV7-9,TRBJ1-1,-,TGTGCCAGCAGCACGGGGACTGCGACGTTGAACACTGAAGCTTTCTTT,CASSTGTATLNTEAFF
12,-,TRBV11-3,TRBJ2-7,-,TGTGCCAGCAGCCAAGACATGTACGAGCAGTACTTC,CASSQDMYEQYF
14,-,TRBV11-2,TRBJ2-1,-,TGTGCCAGCAGCGCCGGAGGTGAGGGAGGTGAGCAGTTCTTC,CASSAGGEGGEQFF
14,-,TRBV12-3/TRBV12-4,TRBJ1-4,-,TGTGCCAGCAGTTTGGGGGGAACTAATGAAAAACTGTTTTTT,CASSLGGTNEKLFF
15,few,TRBV7-3,TRBJ2-7,-,TGTGCCAGCAGCTTAGATCGGGACCCTACCTACGAGCAGTACTTC,CASSLDRDPTYEQYF
14,few,TRBV12-5,TRBJ1-2,TRBD1,TGTGCCAGCAGTTTCTCACAGGGGAGCTATGGCTACACCTTC,CASSFSQGSYGYTF
12,-,TRBV6-1,TRBJ2-5,TRBD1,TGTGCCAGCCAGGGGGAGAGGGAGACCCAGTACTTC,CASQGERETQYF
11,many,TRBV24-1,TRBJ1-2,-,TGTGCCACCAGTGCGGCCGGGACCTACACCTTC,CATSAAGTYTF
15,-,TRBV20-1,TRBJ1-1,-,TGCAGTGCTAGAGTAAACCCCACGCTGAACACTGAAGCTTTCTTT,CSARVNPTLNTEAFF
12,-,TRBV24-1,TRBJ2-2,-,TGTGCCACCAGGAAGGACACCGGGGAGCTGTTTTTT,CATRKDTGELFF
15,many,TRBV20-1,TRBJ2-5,-,TGCAGTGCTAGAGATTCGCGCGGTATCGGGGAGACCCAGTACTTC,CSARDSRGIGETQYF
14,few,TRBV5-1,TRBJ1-4,TRBD1,TGCGCCAGCAGCTTGACGCAGGGGGCTGAAAAACTGTTTTTT,CASSLTQGAEKLFF
15,-,TRBV29-1,TRBJ2-7,TRBD2,TGCAGCGTTGTGTCGCGGGAGGCTACCTACAATGAGCAGTACTTC,CSVVSREATYNEQYF
13,few,TRBV10-3,TRBJ1-2,-,TGTGCCATCAGTGACCGGGACATCTCTGGAAACACCTTC,CAISDRDISGNTF
13,-,TRBV11-1,TRBJ1-2,TRBD1,TGTGCCAGCACCCTAGACAGGGAAGGCGGCTACACCTTC,CASTLDREGGYTF
12,-,TRBV29-1,TRBJ2-7,TRBD1,TGCAGCGTTGAGGAAGGGGGCAACGAGCAGTACTTC,CSVEEGGNEQYF
15,few,TRBV7-2,TRBJ2-2,TRBD2,TGTGCCAGCAGCTTAGCACGCGGGAGCACCGGGGAGCTGTTTTTT,CASSLARGSTGELFF
15,-,TRBV10-3,TRBJ2-5,-,TGTGCCATCAGGAATTCGGGTGAGATCCCGGAGACCCAGTACTTC,CAIRNSGEIPETQYF
14,-,TRBV7-9,TRBJ1-2,TRBD1,TGTGCCAGCAGCGGCGACAGGGCCCGCTATGGCTACACCTTC,CASSGDRARYGYTF
14,-,TRBV24-1,TRBJ2-5,-,TGTGCCACCAGTGATTTGTTTGGGGGGAGCACGCAGTACTTC,CATSDLFGGSTQYF
9,-,TRBV2,TRBJ1-6,-,TGTGCCAGCAGTGCCTTCCTCCACTTT,CASSAFLHF
16,-,TRBV10-3,TRBJ2-6,TRBD1,TGTGCCATCAGTGACAACAGGGGCCCTGGGGCCAACGTCCTGACTTTC,CAISDNRGPGANVLTF
15,-,TRBV10-3,TRBJ1-5,TRBD1,TGTGCCATCAGACTCCGGGACAGTAGCAATCAGCCCCAGCATTTT,CAIRLRDSSNQPQHF
16,-,TRBV7-2,TRBJ2-7,TRBD2,TGTGCCAGCAGCCAAGGACTAGCGCGCGATGCCTACGAGCAGTACTTC,CASSQGLARDAYEQYF
16,once,TRBV11-1,TRBJ1-2,-,TGTGCCAGCAGCTTAGCGCTCAGTGAGGGTTTCTATGGCTACACCTTC,CASSLALSEGFYGYTF
15,-,TRBV12-3/TRBV12-4,TRBJ2-2,TRBD1,TGTGCCAGCAGTCTATGGGACAGTCACACCGGGGAGCTGTTTTTT,CASSLWDSHTGELFF
15,-,TRBV15,TRBJ2-6,-,TGTGCCACCAGCCAAGGGGGGTACGGGGCCAACGTCCTGACTTTC,CATSQGGYGANVLTF
13,many,TRBV29-1,TRBJ1-1,-,TGCAGCGTTGGGAGCTTCATGAACACTGAAGCTTTCTTT,CSVGSFMNTEAFF
15,-,TRBV7-2,TRBJ2-7,TRBD2,TGTGCCAGCAGCAGGGGGGGACTAGCGGTCTACGAGCAGTACTTC,CASSRGGLAVYEQYF
17,few,TRBV7-2,TRBJ2-2,TRBD1,TGTGCCAGCAGGCATCTACCCGGGACAGTGAACACCGGGGAGCTGTTTTTT,CASRHLPGTVNTGELFF
14,many,TRBV29-1,TRBJ1-2,-,TGCAGCGTTGAAGATCGTCTGTTGAGCTATGGCTACACCTTC,CSVEDRLLSYGYTF
15,few,TRBV5-1,TRBJ1-1,TRBD1,TGCGCCAGCAGCTCCCGGACAGGTAAAGACACTGAAGCTTTCTTT,CASSSRTGKDTEAFF
15,-,TRBV2,TRBJ1-4,-,TGTGCCAGCAGTGCCGGGACAAGGACTAATGAAAAACTGTTTTTT,CASSAGTRTNEKLFF
15,few,TRBV5-1,TRBJ2-6,-,TGCGCCAGCAGCTCAGGGCCTGGTGGGGCCAACGTCCTGACTTTC,CASSSGPGGANVLTF
15,-,TRBV5-1,TRBJ1-1,-,TGCGCCAGCAGCTTGGACAGGACCATGAACACTGAAGCTTTCTTT,CASSLDRTMNTEAFF
14,-,TRBV2,TRBJ2-5,-,TGTGCCAGCAGTGAACCGGCTACCCAAGAGACCCAGTACTTC,CASSEPATQETQYF
11,-,TRBV20-1,TRBJ1-2,-,TGCAGTGCTACAGTGTTCTATGGCTACACCTTC,CSATVFYGYTF
13,-,TRBV5-1,TRBJ2-5,-,TGCGCCAGCAGCTTGGGCAGGGATGGGACCCAGTACTTC,CASSLGRDGTQYF
16,-,TRBV11-1,TRBJ2-5,TRBD2,TGTGCCAGCAGCTTCCCTAGCGGGACACCCCAAGAGACCCAGTACTTC,CASSFPSGTPQETQYF
16,-,TRBV12-3/TRBV12-4,TRBJ1-5,TRBD1,TGTGCCAGCAGTCACCGAGCCGGGACAGGGGTTCGGGCCCAGCATTTT,CASSHRAGTGVRAQHF
13,once,TRBV2,TRBJ1-1,TRBD1,TGTGCCAGCAGGCCCGGGACAGCGGATGAAGCTTTCTTT,CASRPGTADEAFF
11,many,TRBV10-3,TRBJ1-1,-,TGTGCCATCAGTGAGGAAACTGAAGCTTTCTTT,CAISEETEAFF
14,-,TRBV2,TRBJ1-2,-,TGTGCCAGCAGTGAACGAGGACAGCGCTATGGCTACACCTTC,CASSERGQRYGYTF